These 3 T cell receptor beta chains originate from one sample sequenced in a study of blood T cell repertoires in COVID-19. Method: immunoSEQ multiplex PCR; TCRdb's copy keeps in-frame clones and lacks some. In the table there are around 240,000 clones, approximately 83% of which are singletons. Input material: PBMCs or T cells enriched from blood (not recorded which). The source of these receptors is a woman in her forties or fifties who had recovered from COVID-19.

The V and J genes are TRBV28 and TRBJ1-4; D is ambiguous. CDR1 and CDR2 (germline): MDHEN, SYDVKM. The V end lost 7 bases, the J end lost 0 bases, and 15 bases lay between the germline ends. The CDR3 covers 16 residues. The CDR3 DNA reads TGTGCCAGCACTGACCAAGTTAGCCCAACTAATGAAAAACTGTTTTTT. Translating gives CASTDQVSPTNEKLFF. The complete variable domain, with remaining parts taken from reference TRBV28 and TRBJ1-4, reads DVKVTQSSRYLVKRTGEKVFLECVQDMDHENMFWYRQDPGLGLRLIYFSYDVKMKEKGDIPEGYSVSREKKERFSLILESASTNQTSMYLCASTDQVSPTNEKLFFGSGTQLSVL.

CDR3 in DNA: TGTGCCAGCAGCTCCGGACTGCCGGGTACCAATCAGCCCCAGCATTTT. This gives the protein CASSSGLPGTNQPQHF. J is TRBJ1-5 and V is TRBV7-9; D not certain. Germline CDR1 reads SEHNR; CDR2 reads FQNEAQ (reference sequence). This CDR3 is 16 amino acids long. V lost 4 bases to trimming and J lost 3 bases, with 16 bases between them.

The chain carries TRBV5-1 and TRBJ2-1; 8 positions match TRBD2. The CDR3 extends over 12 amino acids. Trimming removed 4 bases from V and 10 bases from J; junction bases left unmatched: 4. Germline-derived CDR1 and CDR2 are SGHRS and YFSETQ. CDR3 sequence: CASSPGLGEQFF. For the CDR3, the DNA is TGCGCCAGCAGCCCGGGACTAGGGGAGCAGTTCTTC. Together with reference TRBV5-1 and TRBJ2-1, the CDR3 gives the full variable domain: KAGVTQTPRYLIKTRGQQVTLSCSPISGHRSVSWYQQTPGQGLQFLFEYFSETQRNKGNFPGRFSGRQFSNSRSEMNVSTLELGDSALYLCASSPGLGEQFFGPGTRLTVL.